The clone carrying this T cell receptor (beta chain) was counted a few times. Its antigen is unidentified. A read error may produce the germline difference seen at one junction end. Thyroid surgery had not been preceded by any treatment in any patient. CDR1 is MNHEY, CDR2 SMNVEV, per germline (reference sequence). The CDR3 consists of 15 residues. The data were obtained in a study of metastatic and nonmetastatic thyroid tumors. Study as a whole: A comparison of repertoires was made across blood and tumor or nodule tissue from malignant and benign thyroid patients. General study findings and limits: According to reports, the diversity of TCR beta was significantly higher in malignant thyroid tumors than in benign nodules, and this held in both blood and tumor samples.

Authors' data handling: The study's classifier, a distant-metastasis tool for papillary thyroid cancer, was built using CDR3 differences across clinicopathological groups. TCRdb redid the clone calls on the PCR reads using MiXCR. The V and J calls, along with clone size, are taken from TCRdb and not from the paper's own processing. This table holds some 54,000 clones, approximately 17% found once. The receptor was isolated from a female donor with papillary thyroid cancer or a benign thyroid nodule (not recorded which). Some clones in this sample may be carry-over from other donors' samples. The V and J genes are TRBV27 and TRBJ1-2; D is perhaps TRBD1 (5 bases). What was sequenced was blood. The CDR3 bases are TGTGCCAGCAGTTTATCGCGGAAGGGGCACTATGGCTACACATTC. This codes for CASSLSRKGHYGYTF.